This TCR beta chain derives from a study of CD8 T cells in Susac syndrome. Germline-derived CDR1 and CDR2 are SEHNR and FQNEAQ (reference sequence). V gave up 3 bases and J gave up 4 bases, with 10 bases separating them. CDR3 length: 14 amino acids. Random hexamers were used to reverse transcribe an amount of about 0.45 to 1 ug RNA. TCRdb recomputed calls from the immunoSEQ multiplex PCR reads with MiXCR, one row per CDR3 protein. The table lists over 95,000 distinct CDR3 sequences, roughly 92% of them singletons. Sequencing was done on a sample of CD8+ T cells from PBMCs. The V and J genes are TRBV7-9 and TRBJ1-5; D remains unclear. The clonotype comes from a human donor in good health. The CDR3 sequence is CASSLAGENQPQHF. CDR3 nucleotide sequence: TGTGCCAGCAGCTTGGCGGGAGAAAATCAGCCCCAGCATTTT.